These 24 T cell receptor beta chains came from one sample sequenced in a study of post-analysis software for immune sequencing data. Study-level findings and limits: Compared with controls, patients had more of about 5 TRBV segments, including TRBV5-6, TRBV5-1 and TRBV20-1.

For these receptors, no antigen is known. Unique molecular identifiers tagged the TCR beta cDNA libraries. From the PCR reads, TCRdb called clonotypes with MiXCR, one entry per CDR3 protein. The sample consists of about 180,000 distinct CDR3 sequences, about 32% of them appearing once. Sequencing was done on a sample of blood. Receptors originate from a girl between 5 and 17 years old with multiple sclerosis.

The sample holds a few counts of this clonotype. This sequence joins TRBV5-1 and TRBJ2-5; D may correspond to TRBD1 or TRBD2 (5 bases each). V was trimmed by 4 bases and J by 0 bases, leaving 10 bases between them. The germline CDR1 and CDR2 sequences are SGHRS and YFSETQ. This CDR3 is 14 amino acids long. The CDR3 nucleotides are TGCGCCAGCAGCGTAGGGACCCACCAAGAGACCCAGTACTTC. Protein: CASSVGTHQETQYF.

The rearrangement joins TRBV5-6 to TRBJ2-7; TRBD1 agrees at 8 bases. From germline, CDR1 is SGHDT and CDR2 YYEEEE. The length of the CDR3 is 17 residues. V shed 4 bases, J shed 6 bases, and the junction held 18 bases outside the gene matches. Here the CDR3 reads CASSVHGQGLLWSEQYF. The CDR3 bases are TGTGCCAGCAGCGTGCACGGACAGGGACTCCTGTGGAGCGAGCAGTACTTC.

This clonotype showed up many times. The chain couples TRBV11-2 to TRBJ2-1; TRBD1 or TRBD2 may be the D gene (6 bases each). The CDR3 is 19 amino acids. The germline CDR1 and CDR2 sequences are SGHAT and FQNNGV. V was trimmed by 2 bases and J by 0 bases, leaving 20 bases between them. This CDR3 is CASSLFKQGREHSYNEQFF. CDR3 nucleotides: TGTGCCAGCAGCTTATTTAAACAGGGTCGGGAGCACTCCTACAATGAGCAGTTCTTC. The full variable domain, in which reference TRBV11-2 and TRBJ2-1 provide the parts outside the CDR3, is EAGVAQSPRYKIIEKRQSVAFWCNPISGHATLYWYQQILGQGPKLLIQFQNNGVVDDSQLPKDRFSAERLKGVDSTLKIQPAKLEDSAVYLCASSLFKQGREHSYNEQFFGPGTRLTVL.

The table lists this clonotype with many counts. This chain connects TRBV10-3 to TRBJ2-1, with D possibly matching TRBD2 (6 bases). V lost 2 bases and J lost 6, with 8 bases in between. This CDR3 comprises 13 residues. In germline, CDR1 is ENHRY, CDR2 SYGVKD. This CDR3 reads CAISEGTVNEQFF. CDR3 nucleotides: TGTGCCATCAGTGAGGGGACTGTCAATGAGCAGTTCTTC.

Concerning this clonotype itself: One base away lies a much larger clone, so this may be a sequencing read error. The V and J genes are TRBV12-3 or TRBV12-4 and TRBJ2-5; tentative D call: TRBD1 (6 bases). The CDR3 length is 14 residues. Deletions cut 5 bases from V and 11 bases from J, with 21 bases between. The CDR3 is CASSLQGFPYAQYF. The CDR3 DNA reads as TGTGCCAGCAGTCTACAGGGTTTCCCCTACGCGCAGTACTTC.

This clonotype was seen ten or more times. The chain combines TRBV5-1 with TRBJ2-1; TRBD1 agrees at 10 bases. The length of the CDR3 is 18 residues. Germline V lookup: CDR1 SGHRS, CDR2 YFSETQ. V was clipped by 4 bases and J by 4 bases; unmatched bases: 14. CDR3 region: CASSDRGGQGRMYNEQFF. CDR3 DNA: TGCGCCAGCAGCGACCGTGGGGGACAGGGGCGAATGTACAATGAGCAGTTCTTC.

This clonotype was counted at least ten times. The chain recombines TRBV7-9 with TRBJ2-3; D unclear. CDR1 is SEHNR and CDR2 is FQNEAQ in the germline V gene (reference sequence). Trimming took off 2 bases at V and 4 bases at J, with 1 base between the two ends. The CDR3 loop spans 11 amino acids. In DNA, the CDR3 is TGTGCCAGCAGCTTATCAGATACGCAGTATTTT. It specifies CASSLSDTQYF.

On this clonotype itself: This may come from a read error, since a much larger clone is one base off. V usage is TRBV4-2 and J usage is TRBJ2-5, with 10 bases that match TRBD2. Germline CDR1 reads LGHNA; CDR2 reads YNFKEQ. The CDR3 spans 16 residues. CDR3: CANSQLAGLGEETQYF. CDR3 nucleotide sequence: TGTGCCAACAGCCAACTAGCGGGGCTAGGGGAAGAGACCCAGTACTTC.

This chain uses TRBV18 with TRBJ1-5; no clear D. CDR1 KGHSH and CDR2 LQKENI come from the germline V gene. The CDR3 extends over 14 amino acids. V shed 3 bases and J shed 9 bases, with 15 bases lying between them. The CDR3 protein is CASSPGEAVSPQHF. For the CDR3, the DNA is TGTGCCAGCTCACCGGGTGAAGCCGTCTCGCCCCAGCATTTT.

This clonotype was counted at least ten times. The rearrangement joins TRBV27 to TRBJ1-2; 8 bases line up with TRBD1. Germline loops: CDR1 MNHEY, CDR2 SMNVEV (reference sequence). The CDR3 has 13 amino acids. With V trimmed by 4 bases and J by 6 bases, 4 bases remained unmatched. Here the CDR3 reads CASSWQGAHGYTF. The CDR3 DNA is TGTGCCAGCAGTTGGCAGGGGGCCCATGGCTACACCTTC.

In nucleotides, the CDR3 is TGTGCCATCAGTGAGAATGAAAAACTGTTTTTT. Its protein is CAISENEKLFF. The chain uses TRBV10-3 and TRBJ1-4; D unresolved. Germline V gene data show CDR1 as ENHRY and CDR2 as SYGVKD. The CDR3 totals 11 residues. Deletions cut 2 bases from V and 5 bases from J, with 0 bases between.

This clonotype was recorded many times. The chain couples TRBV20-1 to TRBJ2-5; possibly TRBD1 for D (5 bases). CDR3 size: 14 residues. Trimming took off 7 bases at V and 0 bases at J, with 15 bases between the two ends. The germline V gene has CDR1 DFQATT and CDR2 SNEGSKA (reference sequence). Here the CDR3 DNA reads TGCAGTGTTCAGGACACATGGTACCAAGAGACCCAGTACTTC. It yields the protein CSVQDTWYQETQYF.

The chain employs TRBV2 and TRBJ2-3; D is possibly TRBD2 (6 bases). V lost 4 bases, J lost 2 bases, and 16 bases lay in between. Germline V lookup: CDR1 SNHLY, CDR2 FYNNEI. The CDR3 has 16 amino acids. CDR3 in amino acids: CASSGIGSGDTDTQYF. CDR3 nucleotide sequence: TGTGCCAGCAGTGGAATCGGGAGTGGCGACACAGATACGCAGTATTTT. Together with reference TRBV2 and TRBJ2-3, the CDR3 gives the full variable domain: EPEVTQTPSHQVTQMGQEVILRCVPISNHLYFYWYRQILGQKVEFLVSFYNNEISEKSEIFDDQFSVERPDGSNFTLKIRSTKLEDSAMYFCASSGIGSGDTDTQYFGPGTRLTVL.

The chain links TRBV3-1 to TRBJ1-1; TRBD1 matches 11 bases. J gave up 0 bases and V 1 base, and 4 bases lay outside the gene matches. Germline CDR1 and CDR2: LGHDT and YNNKEL (reference sequence). The CDR3 extends over 17 amino acids. In nucleotides, the CDR3 is TGTGCCAGCAGCCAAGTCTGGGACAGGGGGTTGAACACTGAAGCTTTCTTT. It specifies CASSQVWDRGLNTEAFF.

In this sample, this clonotype turned up many times. The chain carries TRBV4-1 and TRBJ2-7; a weak D match, TRBD2 (5 bases). V was shortened by 0 bases and J by 7 bases, with 22 bases between the two germline ends. Germline CDR1 is MGHRA and CDR2 is YSYEKL. The CDR3 is 17 residues long. The CDR3 region is CASSQDRVERRFGEQYF. CDR3 DNA sequence: TGCGCCAGCAGCCAAGATAGAGTTGAGCGGCGCTTCGGGGAGCAGTACTTC.

This clonotype was counted at least ten times. The chain links TRBV5-5 to TRBJ2-5, with D possibly TRBD1 on 5 matching bases. Trimming shortened V by 4 bases and J by 4 bases, and 17 bases separated the two germline ends. The CDR3 spans 15 residues. CDR1 SGHKS and CDR2 YYEKEE come from the germline V gene (reference sequence). Here the CDR3 reads CASSNGQGMGETQYF. The CDR3, as DNA: TGTGCCAGCAGCAACGGACAAGGGATGGGAGAGACCCAGTACTTC.

The V and J genes are TRBV29-1 and TRBJ1-5, with a weak D call TRBD1 (6 bases). CDR1 is SQVTM, CDR2 ANQGSEA, per germline. The CDR3 is 12 residues long. V lost 7 bases to trimming and J lost 2 bases, with 9 bases between them. For the CDR3, the DNA is TGCAGCGCTCGGACAGGCAATCAGCCCCAGCATTTT. Residues: CSARTGNQPQHF. The variable domain in full, completed from reference TRBV29-1 and TRBJ1-5, reads SAVISQKPSRDICQRGTSLTIQCQVDSQVTMMFWYRQQPGQSLTLIATANQGSEATYESGFVIDKFPISRPNLTFSTLTVSNMSPEDSSIYLCSARTGNQPQHFGDGTRLSIL.

This clonotype was seen at least ten times. The chain carries TRBV20-1 and TRBJ2-1; no definite D call. Germline CDR1 reads DFQATT; CDR2 reads SNEGSKA (reference sequence). V gave up 2 bases and J gave up 7 bases, with 6 bases separating them. The CDR3 is 11 amino acids. The CDR3 DNA follows: TGCAGTGCTAGAAACACGAATGAGCAGTTCTTC. Protein product: CSARNTNEQFF.

This clonotype was picked up many times. This chain links TRBV18 with TRBJ2-7; 10 positions agree with TRBD1. There are 14 residues in the CDR3. Germline CDR1 KGHSH, CDR2 LQKENI. The junction had 1 base not matched to a gene; V was cut back by 3 bases and J by 2 bases. The CDR3 is CASSPGQGTYEQYF. CDR3 bases: TGTGCCAGCTCACCGGGACAGGGGACCTACGAGCAGTACTTC.

V and J are TRBV7-9 and TRBJ2-1, with TRBD2 identical over 11 bases. CDR3 length: 19 residues. The V and J ends lost 3 bases and 6 bases, in that order; junction bases with no gene match: 16. Per germline, CDR1 SEHNR and CDR2 FQNEAQ (reference sequence). CDR3 loop: CASSLGSGRGFHAINEQFF. The CDR3 DNA reads TGTGCCAGCAGCTTGGGTAGCGGGAGGGGTTTCCACGCCATCAATGAGCAGTTCTTC.

This clonotype was counted between two and nine times. The junction shows a germline mismatch at one end, possibly a read error. V gene TRBV7-9 combines with J gene TRBJ2-1; the D gene could be TRBD1 or TRBD2 (5 bases each). This CDR3 spans 14 amino acids. Germline assignment: CDR1 SEHNR and CDR2 FQNEAQ (reference sequence). The CDR3 nucleotides read TGTGCTAGCAGCTCTAAGGGACGGCAAAATGAGCAGTTCTTC. It yields the protein CASSSKGRQNEQFF.

This clonotype was recorded at least ten times. The chain couples TRBV6-4 to TRBJ2-1; no clear D gene. Trimming removed 9 bases at V and 6 bases at J, with 12 bases between. Germline V CDR1 and CDR2: MRHNA, SNTAGT. The CDR3 covers 12 residues. The CDR3 region has the DNA TGTGCCAGTATCCGTGGGTGCAATGAGCAGTTCTTC. Amino acid sequence: CASIRGCNEQFF.

Regarding this clonotype: Possible read error: a much larger clone is one base away. This rearrangement joins TRBV10-3 to TRBJ1-2; no firm D call. Per the germline V gene, CDR1 is ENHRY and CDR2 is SYGVKD. CDR3 size: 14 residues. Written as DNA, the CDR3 is TGTGCCACCGTGGTGGGCGGAGGGAGCTATGACTACACCTTC. Amino acids: CATVVGGGSYDYTF.

J is TRBJ2-5 and V is TRBV3-1, with TRBD2 matching over 7 bases. Germline trimming cut 3 bases from V and 11 bases from J; bases unmatched to any gene: 12. Per germline, CDR1 LGHDT and CDR2 YNNKEL (reference sequence). This CDR3 contains 14 residues. CDR3 in amino acids: CASSQHGEGNEQYF. Written as DNA, the CDR3 is TGTGCCAGCAGCCAGCACGGGGAGGGCAATGAGCAGTACTTC.